This T cell receptor (beta chain) was identified in a study of OX40 agonist ivuxolimab in advanced cancers. Study-wide results and caveats: Low normalized T-cell clonal expansion was additionally recorded for some nonresponders.

Details on this clone: The antigen is not known.

The table came from immunoSEQ multiplex PCR; TCRdb's copy has only in-frame clones and leaves some out. Among tens of thousands of clones listed, 80% to 95% were seen once. The CDR3 runs to 15 residues. Germline CDR1 MDHEN, CDR2 SYDVKM. V gave up 6 bases and J gave up 0 bases; unmatched junction bases: 7. This rearrangement joins TRBV28 to TRBJ1-1, with 7 positions matching TRBD1. Specimen: CD4+ or CD8+ T cells sorted from blood, collected in a trial of the OX40 agonist ivuxolimab. This clonotype originated in an adult with an advanced solid tumor such as melanoma, head and neck, liver or kidney cancer. CDR3 region: CASSLPTGVNTEAFF. CDR3 coding DNA: TGTGCCAGCAGCCTTCCCACAGGGGTGAACACTGAAGCTTTCTTT.